The T cell receptor (beta chain) under discussion was sequenced for a study of response to subunit inactivated influenza vaccine. Study-wide results and limits: T cells newly recruited by each seasonal influenza vaccination are few, the authors suggested.

Comments on this clonotype: The antigen is unknown.

Germline V gene data show CDR1 as MNHEY and CDR2 as SMNVEV (reference sequence). This CDR3 spans 16 amino acids. J was trimmed by 6 bases and V by 5 bases; bases with no gene match: 16. TCRdb reanalysed the RT-PCR reads using MiXCR and keeps one entry per CDR3 protein. The data hold roughly 500,000 distinct CDR3 sequences, with roughly 27% observed a single time. The chain links TRBV27 to TRBJ2-7, with TRBD1 matching 7 bases. The input for sequencing was CD4+ T cells sorted from PBMCs, taken 5 to 6 days after vaccination. The sequence derives from a man between 45 and 60 years old who received an inactivated influenza vaccine. The CDR3 sequence: CASSPTWTGARREQYF. The CDR3, as DNA: TGTGCCAGCAGTCCCACATGGACAGGTGCGAGGCGCGAGCAGTACTTC.